The text below deals with one TCR beta chain. Per the germline V gene, CDR1 is SNHLY and CDR2 is FYNNEI. V was trimmed by 7 bases and J by 10 bases, leaving 16 bases between them. This CDR3 is built from 12 residues. TCRdb keeps only in-frame clones here, not all; method: immunoSEQ multiplex PCR. The table lists approximately 65,000 clones, around 91% of them singletons, with about 1.3% in the top ten. This specimen comes from a study of T cell changes during pregnancy in multiple sclerosis. Sequences were derived from peripheral blood, sampled in the third trimester of pregnancy. V usage is TRBV2 and J usage is TRBJ1-1, with D unclear. The source of this sequence is a female donor in good health, enrolled as a control in a pregnancy study. CDR3 amino acids: CASTKREGRAFF. The CDR3 DNA follows: TGTGCCAGCACCAAGCGTGAGGGTAGAGCTTTCTTT.